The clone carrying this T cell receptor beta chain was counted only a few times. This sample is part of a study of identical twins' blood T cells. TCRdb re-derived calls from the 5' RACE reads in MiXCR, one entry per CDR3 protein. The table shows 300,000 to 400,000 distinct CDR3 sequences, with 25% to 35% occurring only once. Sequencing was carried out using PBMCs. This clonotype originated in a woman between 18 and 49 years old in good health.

CDR3 protein: CASSWGGSEAFF. In DNA, the CDR3 is TGTGCCAGCAGCTGGGGAGGATCTGAAGCTTTCTTT. This chain joins TRBV27 and TRBJ1-1; unclear D gene. Germline-derived CDR1 and CDR2 are MNHEY and SMNVEV (reference sequence). CDR3 length: 12 amino acids. The V end was cut by 6 bases, the J end by 6 bases, with 11 bases between.